This T cell receptor (beta chain) stems from a study of T cell changes during pregnancy in multiple sclerosis. The protocol was immunoSEQ multiplex PCR, while the TCRdb copy is restricted to in-frame clones and leaves out a portion. The table records 55,000 to 70,000 clones, roughly 87% of them present only once. Germline values: CDR1 SGHRS, CDR2 YFSETQ. The CDR3 length is 15 residues. Deletions cut 3 bases from V and 0 bases from J, with 13 bases between. Sequenced here: peripheral blood, sampled in the first trimester of pregnancy. This chain links TRBV5-1 with TRBJ2-7, with D tentatively TRBD2 (6 bases). The clonotype originates from a female donor with multiple sclerosis, enrolled in a pregnancy study. The CDR3, as DNA: TGCGCCAGCAGCTCTGTAGCGGACCCCTCCTACGAGCAGTACTTC. As protein: CASSSVADPSYEQYF.